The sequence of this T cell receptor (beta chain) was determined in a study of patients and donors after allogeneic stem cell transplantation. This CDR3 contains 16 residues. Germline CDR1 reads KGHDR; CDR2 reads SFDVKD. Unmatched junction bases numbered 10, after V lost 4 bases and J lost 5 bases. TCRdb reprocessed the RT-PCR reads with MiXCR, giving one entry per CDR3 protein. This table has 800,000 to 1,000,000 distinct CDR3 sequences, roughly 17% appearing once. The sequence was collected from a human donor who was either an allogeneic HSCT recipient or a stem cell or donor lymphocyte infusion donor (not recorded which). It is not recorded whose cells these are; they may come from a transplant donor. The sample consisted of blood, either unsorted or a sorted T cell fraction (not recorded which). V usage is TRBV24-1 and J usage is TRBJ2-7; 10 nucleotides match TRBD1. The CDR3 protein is CATSERPGQGINEQYF. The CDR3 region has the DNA TGTGCCACCAGTGAGAGACCGGGACAGGGGATCAACGAGCAGTACTTC.